The entry below gives a single T cell receptor beta chain sequence along with its context. Its matching antigen is unknown. This entry is derived from a study of T cells expressing NK-cell markers. Study results and limitations: The contribution of dominant NKG2C+ clonotypes to CD8+ T cells in roughly six donors was roughly 1.0-7.5%.

The CDR3 runs to 17 residues. Germline values: CDR1 MNHEY, CDR2 SVGAGI. TCR beta libraries carry UMIs added by 5'RACE template switching. TCRdb reworked the 5' RACE reads into one entry per CDR3 protein, no DNA. The table gives hundreds of thousands of distinct CDR3 sequences; the top ten clones make up about 7.1% of it. The chain carries TRBV6-5 and TRBJ2-1; TCRdb picks TRBD2, but there is no DNA to check that call. The clonotype was recovered from a woman between 18 and 70 years old in good health. Sequencing was done on a sample of blood T cells: a sorted CD56 or NKG2C T cell subset, CD4+ or CD8+ T cells, or bulk PBMC T cells (not recorded which). The CDR3 sequence is CASRTTKGGSRNNEQFF.